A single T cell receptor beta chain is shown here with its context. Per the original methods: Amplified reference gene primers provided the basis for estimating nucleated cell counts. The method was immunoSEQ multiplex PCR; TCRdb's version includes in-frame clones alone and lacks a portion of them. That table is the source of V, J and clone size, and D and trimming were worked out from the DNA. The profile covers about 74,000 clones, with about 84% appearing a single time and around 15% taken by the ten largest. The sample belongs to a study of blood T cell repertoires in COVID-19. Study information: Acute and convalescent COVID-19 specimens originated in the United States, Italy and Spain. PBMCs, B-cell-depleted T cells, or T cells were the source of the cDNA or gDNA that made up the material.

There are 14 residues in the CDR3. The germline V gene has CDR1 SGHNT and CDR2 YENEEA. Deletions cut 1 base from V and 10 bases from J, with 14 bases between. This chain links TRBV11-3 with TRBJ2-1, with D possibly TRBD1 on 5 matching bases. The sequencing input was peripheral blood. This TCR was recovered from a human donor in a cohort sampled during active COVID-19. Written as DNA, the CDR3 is TGTGCCAGCAGCTTAGGATGGTCGCCAGGGGAGCAGTTCTTC. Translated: CASSLGWSPGEQFF.